This T cell receptor (beta chain) came from a study of monozygotic twins with inflammatory bowel disease. Germline CDR1 SGHRS, CDR2 YFSETQ. The CDR3 consists of 14 residues. TCRdb derives one entry per CDR3 protein from the 5' RACE reads, leaving out DNA. Recorded for this sample: around 380,000 distinct CDR3 sequences. The clonotype was recovered from a human donor with ulcerative colitis or Crohn's disease, or a healthy co-twin of an affected twin (not recorded which). The V call is TRBV5-1, the J call TRBJ2-2; as DNA is missing, the TRBD1 call by TCRdb cannot be tested. Sequencing was performed on blood. The CDR3 loop reads CASRQQGTDGELFF.